The rows below give T cell receptor beta chains drawn from one sample of a study of blood T cell repertoires in COVID-19. Produced via immunoSEQ multiplex PCR; TCRdb's table is partial and in-frame only. Found here are around 100,000 clones, approximately 87% of them singletons; the top ten hold 7% to 8%. The sequenced material came from peripheral blood. The origin of the receptors is a human donor with acute or convalescent COVID-19. The donor label of this sample is uncertain. Both conserved end residues are part of each CDR3. The D gene is left open where the match is weak. Clone size is given for some rows only: seen once, a few or many times, or a class if the clone is expanded.

abundance: .
len: 15
v_gene: TRBV3-1/TRBV3-2
d_gene: TRBD1
j_gene: TRBJ1-3
CDR3nt: TGTGCCAGCAGCCACTACGACAGGGGAGGAAACACCATATATTTT
CDR3aa: CASSHYDRGGNTIYF

abundance: .
len: 18
v_gene: TRBV6-4
d_gene: TRBD2
j_gene: TRBJ2-1
CDR3nt: TGTGCCAGCAGTCCTTCTAGCGGTGAAAGACTTACCTACAATGAGCAGTTCTTC
CDR3aa: CASSPSSGERLTYNEQFF

abundance: .
len: 14
v_gene: TRBV11-2
d_gene: .
j_gene: TRBJ1-1
CDR3nt: TGTGCCAGCAGCTTAGGGCGGGAGAACACTGAAGCTTTCTTT
CDR3aa: CASSLGRENTEAFF

abundance: .
len: 12
v_gene: TRBV5-1
d_gene: .
j_gene: TRBJ1-2
CDR3nt: TGCGCCAGCGGGCAGGGGAAAAATGGCTACACCTTC
CDR3aa: CASGQGKNGYTF

abundance: .
len: 16
v_gene: TRBV9
d_gene: TRBD1
j_gene: TRBJ1-4
CDR3nt: TGTGCCAGCAGCCCCAGACAGGGGGGTACTAATGAAAAACTGTTTTTT
CDR3aa: CASSPRQGGTNEKLFF

abundance: .
len: 15
v_gene: TRBV28
d_gene: TRBD1
j_gene: TRBJ2-1
CDR3nt: TGTGCCAGCAGTTCGGCCGGGACAGGGGGCAATGAGCAGTTCTTC
CDR3aa: CASSSAGTGGNEQFF

abundance: few
len: 17
v_gene: TRBV5-6
d_gene: TRBD2
j_gene: TRBJ2-1
CDR3nt: TGTGCCAGCAGCGTTGGGGAGCTAGCGGGGGCCTACAATGAGCAGTTCTTC
CDR3aa: CASSVGELAGAYNEQFF

abundance: .
len: 14
v_gene: TRBV7-9
d_gene: .
j_gene: TRBJ1-4
CDR3nt: TGTGCCAGCAGCTTAGGGACTCATAATGAAAAACTGTTTTTT
CDR3aa: CASSLGTHNEKLFF

abundance: .
len: 15
v_gene: TRBV7-8
d_gene: TRBD2
j_gene: TRBJ2-5
CDR3nt: TGTGCCAGCTTCTCTCTAGCGGGGGACGGAAAGACCCAGTACTTC
CDR3aa: CASFSLAGDGKTQYF

abundance: .
len: 16
v_gene: TRBV4-2
d_gene: TRBD1
j_gene: TRBJ2-7
CDR3nt: TGTGCCAGCAGCCCGACTACCGGGACAGCCTCCTACGAGCAGTACTTC
CDR3aa: CASSPTTGTASYEQYF

abundance: .
len: 17
v_gene: TRBV19
d_gene: TRBD1
j_gene: TRBJ1-2
CDR3nt: TGTGCCAGTAGTATGGTCGACGACAGGGTAGCCAACTATGGCTACACCTTC
CDR3aa: CASSMVDDRVANYGYTF

abundance: .
len: 13
v_gene: TRBV19
d_gene: TRBD1
j_gene: TRBJ1-6
CDR3nt: TGTGCCACGGGACAGGGAAATAATTCACCCCTCCACTTT
CDR3aa: CATGQGNNSPLHF

abundance: .
len: 15
v_gene: TRBV28
d_gene: .
j_gene: TRBJ1-5
CDR3nt: TGTGCCAGCAGATCCTGGGACTATAGCAATCAGCCCCAGCATTTT
CDR3aa: CASRSWDYSNQPQHF

abundance: .
len: 17
v_gene: TRBV4-1
d_gene: TRBD1
j_gene: TRBJ1-2
CDR3nt: TGCGCCAGCAGCCAAGATTTGCGGGACAGGGTGGGCTATGGCTACACCTTC
CDR3aa: CASSQDLRDRVGYGYTF

abundance: .
len: 13
v_gene: TRBV6-5
d_gene: TRBD1
j_gene: TRBJ1-1
CDR3nt: TGTGCCAGCAGGGGGACAGCCAACACTGAAGCTTTCTTT
CDR3aa: CASRGTANTEAFF

abundance: .
len: 15
v_gene: TRBV11-1
d_gene: .
j_gene: TRBJ1-1
CDR3nt: TGTGCCAGCAGCGGGACGCGGGGTAGGAACACTGAAGCTTTCTTT
CDR3aa: CASSGTRGRNTEAFF

abundance: .
len: 15
v_gene: TRBV6-6
d_gene: TRBD1
j_gene: TRBJ1-2
CDR3nt: TGTGCCAGCAGTTACTCAGACCGGGACAGAGACGGCTACACCTTC
CDR3aa: CASSYSDRDRDGYTF

abundance: .
len: 12
v_gene: TRBV28
d_gene: .
j_gene: TRBJ1-6
CDR3nt: TGTGGTTACTCGGGATATAATTCACCCCTCCACTTT
CDR3aa: CGYSGYNSPLHF

abundance: once
len: 15
v_gene: TRBV28
d_gene: .
j_gene: TRBJ1-6
CDR3nt: TGTGCCAGCAGTTTACAGGCAGGCTTTATGCCTCCCCTCCACTTT
CDR3aa: CASSLQAGFMPPLHF

abundance: .
len: 15
v_gene: TRBV9
d_gene: TRBD1
j_gene: TRBJ2-4
CDR3nt: TGTGCCAGCAGCGAAGTACAGGGGTTGTCAAACATTCAGTACTTC
CDR3aa: CASSEVQGLSNIQYF

abundance: .
len: 15
v_gene: TRBV7-9
d_gene: TRBD1
j_gene: TRBJ2-2
CDR3nt: TGTGCCAGCAGCGGCAGGGGGTCAGGCACCGGGGAGCTGTTTTTT
CDR3aa: CASSGRGSGTGELFF

abundance: few
len: 15
v_gene: TRBV4-2
d_gene: TRBD1
j_gene: TRBJ1-4
CDR3nt: TGTGCCAGCAGCCAGAGAGACAGGGGTAATGAAAAACTGTTTTTT
CDR3aa: CASSQRDRGNEKLFF

abundance: .
len: 17
v_gene: TRBV16
d_gene: TRBD1
j_gene: TRBJ1-4
CDR3nt: TGTGCCAGCAGCCACTTACTAACCGGGACAGGAGGGGAAAAACTGTTTTTT
CDR3aa: CASSHLLTGTGGEKLFF

abundance: .
len: 12
v_gene: TRBV7-9
d_gene: .
j_gene: TRBJ2-7
CDR3nt: TGTGCCAGCAGCTACACAGGAAGCGAGCAGTACTTC
CDR3aa: CASSYTGSEQYF

abundance: .
len: 16
v_gene: TRBV11-1
d_gene: .
j_gene: TRBJ2-1
CDR3nt: TGTGCCAGCAGCTTAGCGGATCAGGGATTAGGCAATGAGCAGTTCTTC
CDR3aa: CASSLADQGLGNEQFF

abundance: .
len: 13
v_gene: TRBV24-1
d_gene: .
j_gene: TRBJ1-2
CDR3nt: TGTGCCACCGGGGGAACAGGGAGGGATGGCTACACCTTC
CDR3aa: CATGGTGRDGYTF

abundance: .
len: 10
v_gene: TRBV3-1/TRBV3-2
d_gene: .
j_gene: TRBJ2-3
CDR3nt: TGTGCCCCTCTAGCAGATACGCAGTATTTT
CDR3aa: CAPLADTQYF

abundance: .
len: 15
v_gene: TRBV27
d_gene: TRBD1
j_gene: TRBJ1-2
CDR3nt: TGTGCCAGCAGTTCACAGGGGCTTATCAACTATGGCTACACCTTC
CDR3aa: CASSSQGLINYGYTF

abundance: .
len: 16
v_gene: TRBV15
d_gene: TRBD1
j_gene: TRBJ2-1
CDR3nt: TGTGCCACCAGCAGAGAAAGGGGACAGTCCTCTCGGGAGCAGTTCTTC
CDR3aa: CATSRERGQSSREQFF

abundance: .
len: 19
v_gene: TRBV5-1
d_gene: TRBD2
j_gene: TRBJ2-3
CDR3nt: TGCGCCAGCAGCTTGGCCCCGGGACTAGCGGGGGGCTCCACAGATACGCAGTATTTT
CDR3aa: CASSLAPGLAGGSTDTQYF

abundance: .
len: 13
v_gene: TRBV28
d_gene: TRBD1
j_gene: TRBJ2-7
CDR3nt: TGTGCCAGTCGGACAGGAGCAGCTCGAAGGTGGTACTTC
CDR3aa: CASRTGAARRWYF

abundance: .
len: 17
v_gene: TRBV28
d_gene: TRBD2
j_gene: TRBJ2-1
CDR3nt: TGTGCCAGCAGTCCCCGACTAGCGGGGGGGCCCAGACATGAGCAGTTCTTC
CDR3aa: CASSPRLAGGPRHEQFF

abundance: .
len: 14
v_gene: TRBV6-5
d_gene: TRBD1
j_gene: TRBJ1-5
CDR3nt: TGTGCCAGCAGTACAGGGGGGGACCATCAGCCCCAGCATTTT
CDR3aa: CASSTGGDHQPQHF

abundance: .
len: 16
v_gene: TRBV5-1
d_gene: TRBD1
j_gene: TRBJ2-1
CDR3nt: TGCGCCAGCAGCTTGGGACAGGGGGCCTCCTACAATGAGCAGTTCTTC
CDR3aa: CASSLGQGASYNEQFF

abundance: few
len: 14
v_gene: TRBV19
d_gene: TRBD1
j_gene: TRBJ1-1
CDR3nt: TGTGCCAGTAGTCCCGGGACAGGGACGACTGAAGCTTTCTTT
CDR3aa: CASSPGTGTTEAFF

abundance: .
len: 14
v_gene: TRBV2
d_gene: .
j_gene: TRBJ1-3
CDR3nt: TGTGCCAGCATTCAAGGGACTTCTGGAAACACCATATATTTT
CDR3aa: CASIQGTSGNTIYF

abundance: .
len: 15
v_gene: TRBV6-5
d_gene: TRBD1
j_gene: TRBJ1-1
CDR3nt: TGTGCCAGCAGTCCCACCGACAGGGGGAACACTGAAGCTTTCTTT
CDR3aa: CASSPTDRGNTEAFF

abundance: .
len: 15
v_gene: TRBV6-5
d_gene: .
j_gene: TRBJ2-7
CDR3nt: TGTGCCAGCAGTCCCCAATCGAGGGGGACCTACGAGCAGTACTTC
CDR3aa: CASSPQSRGTYEQYF

abundance: .
len: 14
v_gene: TRBV5-1
d_gene: .
j_gene: TRBJ2-1
CDR3nt: TGCGCCAGCAGCTTAGGGCAGGGCTACAATGAGCAGTTCTTC
CDR3aa: CASSLGQGYNEQFF

abundance: .
len: 13
v_gene: TRBV11-3
d_gene: .
j_gene: TRBJ1-2
CDR3nt: TGTGCCAGCAGCCTCCCAGGTGGTGGGGGCTACACCTTC
CDR3aa: CASSLPGGGGYTF

abundance: .
len: 13
v_gene: TRBV4-1
d_gene: TRBD2
j_gene: TRBJ2-1
CDR3nt: TGCGCCAGCAGCCAAGGCGGGGGCAATGAGCAGTTCTTC
CDR3aa: CASSQGGGNEQFF

abundance: .
len: 16
v_gene: TRBV5-1
d_gene: TRBD1
j_gene: TRBJ1-1
CDR3nt: TGCGCCAGCAGCATCACAGGGGGCAAAGGGAACACTGAAGCTTTCTTT
CDR3aa: CASSITGGKGNTEAFF

abundance: .
len: 15
v_gene: TRBV30
d_gene: TRBD1
j_gene: TRBJ1-6
CDR3nt: TGTGCCTGGAGTGTCGGGACAGGAGCTAATTCACCCCTCCACTTT
CDR3aa: CAWSVGTGANSPLHF

abundance: .
len: 13
v_gene: TRBV9
d_gene: TRBD2
j_gene: TRBJ2-3
CDR3nt: TGTGCCAGCAGCGTAGACGGGAGGGATACGCAGTATTTT
CDR3aa: CASSVDGRDTQYF

abundance: .
len: 14
v_gene: TRBV9
d_gene: .
j_gene: TRBJ2-3
CDR3nt: TGTGCCAGCAGCCCGCGGGGGCTGACAGATACGCAGTATTTT
CDR3aa: CASSPRGLTDTQYF

abundance: once
len: 18
v_gene: TRBV18
d_gene: .
j_gene: TRBJ2-1
CDR3nt: TGTGCCAGCTCACCATTTTTAGGGGGGGAGGCCGAGTACAATGAGCAGTTCTTC
CDR3aa: CASSPFLGGEAEYNEQFF

abundance: .
len: 13
v_gene: TRBV30
d_gene: .
j_gene: TRBJ1-1
CDR3nt: TGTGCCTGGATCGGCTGGCGGGACACTGAAGCTTTCTTT
CDR3aa: CAWIGWRDTEAFF

abundance: few
len: 16
v_gene: TRBV5-4
d_gene: TRBD2
j_gene: TRBJ2-5
CDR3nt: TGTGCCAGCAGCTCAAGACTAGCGGGGTTTCAAGAGACCCAGTACTTC
CDR3aa: CASSSRLAGFQETQYF

abundance: .
len: 14
v_gene: TRBV11-2
d_gene: .
j_gene: TRBJ2-5
CDR3nt: TGTGCCAGCAGCTTAGGGGGGCGGTGGGAGACCCAGTACTTC
CDR3aa: CASSLGGRWETQYF

abundance: once
len: 15
v_gene: TRBV7-7
d_gene: .
j_gene: TRBJ2-1
CDR3nt: TGTGCCAGCAGCCCGGATGGGGGGACCTACAATGAGCAGTTCTTC
CDR3aa: CASSPDGGTYNEQFF

abundance: .
len: 13
v_gene: TRBV6-1
d_gene: .
j_gene: TRBJ1-5
CDR3nt: TGTGCCAGCAGTGATTCAGGGTATGAGCCCCAGCATTTT
CDR3aa: CASSDSGYEPQHF

abundance: once
len: 17
v_gene: TRBV6-2/TRBV6-3
d_gene: .
j_gene: TRBJ2-2
CDR3nt: TGTGCCAGCAGTTACTCGGGCCAATCCCCGAACACCGGGGAGCTGTTTTTT
CDR3aa: CASSYSGQSPNTGELFF

abundance: .
len: 13
v_gene: TRBV6-2/TRBV6-3
d_gene: .
j_gene: TRBJ1-2
CDR3nt: TGTGCCAGCAGTCCAACAGAGAACTATGGCTACACCTTC
CDR3aa: CASSPTENYGYTF

abundance: few
len: 15
v_gene: TRBV7-9
d_gene: .
j_gene: TRBJ1-1
CDR3nt: TGTGCCAGCAGCTTACCCCCGAGCATGAACACTGAAGCTTTCTTT
CDR3aa: CASSLPPSMNTEAFF

abundance: .
len: 15
v_gene: TRBV30
d_gene: .
j_gene: TRBJ1-6
CDR3nt: TGTGCCTGGAGTACCGACAGAGCAAATAATTCACCCCTCCACTTT
CDR3aa: CAWSTDRANNSPLHF

abundance: .
len: 17
v_gene: TRBV9
d_gene: .
j_gene: TRBJ2-2
CDR3nt: TGTGCCAGCAACGATAATGGGCAAGGCGCGAACACCGGGGAGCTGTTTTTT
CDR3aa: CASNDNGQGANTGELFF